The present TCR beta chain was sequenced within a study of cytomegalovirus exposure and HLA in healthy donors. Findings and caveats of the study: A later analysis showed that HLA-associated TCR beta chains had undergone more clonal expansion than equally common others.

V dropped 4 bases and J dropped 3 bases, with 17 bases sitting between them. The germline CDR1 and CDR2 sequences are SGDLS and YYNGEE. The CDR3 extends over 15 amino acids. The PCR employed 60 Vbeta primers together with 13 Jbeta primers. In the source study's methods: In a later analysis, about 9.9 million of 83 million or so unique beta chains occurred in at least two donors. Profiling relied on immunoSEQ multiplex PCR, and the TCRdb table lists in-frame clones only, not all of them. V and J calls and clone size are copied from that table; D and trimming were computed from the DNA. The table lists 150,000 to 200,000 clones, around 85% of them singletons. Worth noting for this clone: Its specificity is not known.

The sequence came from a man between 18 and 35 years old in good health and CMV-seronegative. Specimen: PBMCs. The chain combines TRBV9 with TRBJ2-7, with TRBD2 as a possible D gene (5 bases). CDR3: CASSPRGSRDYEQYF. The CDR3, as DNA: TGTGCCAGCAGCCCGAGAGGGTCCCGCGACTACGAGCAGTACTTC.